One sample yielded the 21 T cell receptor beta chains listed below, sequenced in a study of blood T cell repertoires in COVID-19. Profiled with immunoSEQ multiplex PCR; TCRdb holds only in-frame clones, not every one. This sample carries 250,000 to 350,000 clones, roughly 87% of them seen once, and the ten largest clones take about 2.2%. Sequencing used peripheral blood. All receptors come from a woman aged 50 to 60 who had recovered from COVID-19.

This chain links TRBV28 with TRBJ2-7; tentative D call: TRBD1 (5 bases). The CDR3 spans 17 residues. V lost 5 bases and J 2 bases, leaving 22 bases between the germline ends. From germline, CDR1 is MDHEN and CDR2 SYDVKM. The chain's CDR3 is CASSSILADSTPYEQYF. Written as DNA, the CDR3 is TGTGCCAGCAGTAGCATTTTGGCTGACAGTACCCCCTACGAGCAGTACTTC.

This chain connects TRBV19 to TRBJ1-2; D ambiguous. This CDR3 is 13 amino acids long. V was pared by 3 bases and J by 4 bases, with 9 bases between. Germline values: CDR1 LNHDA, CDR2 SQIVND (reference sequence). The CDR3: CASSIAGFYGYTF. The CDR3, as DNA: TGTGCCAGTAGTATTGCAGGATTCTATGGCTACACCTTC.

This clone turned up a few times. The chain recombines TRBV5-6 with TRBJ1-2, with D possibly TRBD1 on 5 matching bases. Deletions cut 0 bases from V and 6 bases from J, with 9 bases between. The CDR3 loop spans 13 amino acids. Germline V gene data show CDR1 as SGHDT and CDR2 as YYEEEE. The CDR3 spells CASSLERGNGYTF. CDR3 bases: TGTGCCAGCAGCTTGGAACGGGGGAATGGCTACACCTTC. Combining the CDR3 with reference TRBV5-6 and TRBJ1-2 gives the whole variable domain DAGVTQSPTHLIKTRGQQVTLRCSPKSGHDTVSWYQQALGQGPQFIFQYYEEEERQRGNFPDRFSGHQFPNYSSELNVNALLLGDSALYLCASSLERGNGYTFGSGTRLTVV.

The CDR3 sequence: CASSQVTGKDEQYF. DNA of the CDR3: TGCGCCAGCAGCCAAGTTACAGGGAAGGACGAGCAGTACTTC. The chain couples TRBV4-3 to TRBJ2-7, with D maybe TRBD1 (6 bases). Between the trimmed V and J ends, which lost 1 base and 5 bases, there was a span of 12 bases. This CDR3 has 14 amino acids. Germline values: CDR1 LGHNA, CDR2 YSLEER.

This clone was detected only a few times. The chain's CDR3 is CASSLDTGGRNQPQHF. CDR3 DNA: TGTGCCAGCAGCTTAGACACAGGGGGAAGAAATCAGCCCCAGCATTTT. The chain links TRBV7-8 to TRBJ1-5, with TRBD1 matching 8 bases. Trimming removed 1 base from V and 4 bases from J; junction bases left unmatched: 6. CDR3 size: 16 residues. Germline CDR1 is SGHVS and CDR2 is FQNEAQ.

The chain employs TRBV30 and TRBJ1-2, with D tentatively TRBD1 (6 bases). This CDR3 has 14 amino acids. Trimming removed 0 bases from V and 6 bases from J, with 14 bases in between. In germline, CDR1 is GTSNPN, CDR2 SVGIG (reference sequence). The CDR3 DNA reads as TGTGCCTGGAGTGTGGGAACAGGGTACCATGGCTACACCTTC. Encoded protein: CAWSVGTGYHGYTF.

The chain links TRBV19 to TRBJ2-6; a possible D gene is TRBD1 (6 bases). Looked up from germline, CDR1 is LNHDA and CDR2 is SQIVND (reference sequence). There are 17 residues in the CDR3. V was cut by 6 bases and J by 4 bases, with 19 bases left in between. As DNA, the CDR3 is TGTGCCAGTAGGCCCATATCTCAGGGGACCGGGGCCAACGTCCTGACTTTC. This codes for CASRPISQGTGANVLTF.

The gene calls are TRBV30 and TRBJ1-1, with a tentative D call TRBD1 (6 bases). V lost 4 bases to trimming and J lost 4 bases, with 22 bases between them. The CDR3 runs to 16 residues. Germline CDR1 and CDR2: GTSNPN and SVGIG (reference sequence). As DNA, the CDR3 is TGTGCCTGGACACACTTTGGGGGCAGCGGTCGCACTGAAGCTTTCTTT. Protein: CAWTHFGGSGRTEAFF. The whole variable domain, remainder taken from reference TRBV30 and TRBJ1-1, is SQTIHQWPATLVQPVGSPLSLECTVEGTSNPNLYWYRQAAGRGLQLLFYSVGIGQISSEVPQNLSASRPQDRQFILSSKKLLLSDSGFYLCAWTHFGGSGRTEAFFGQGTRLTVV.

This clone was counted once. V usage is TRBV4-2 and J usage is TRBJ2-2; weak D call: TRBD2 (6 bases). V lost 0 bases, J lost 4 bases, and 9 bases lay in between. Germline V gives CDR1 LGHNA, CDR2 YNFKEQ. This CDR3 region has 15 residues. The CDR3, as DNA: TGTGCCAGCAGCCAAGAATTGGGGGGCACCGGGGAGCTGTTTTTT. Translated: CASSQELGGTGELFF.

The chain links TRBV27 to TRBJ2-1, with 12 bases that match TRBD2. V shed 6 bases, J shed 5 bases, and the junction held 2 bases outside the gene matches. Per germline, CDR1 MNHEY and CDR2 SMNVEV (reference sequence). The CDR3 loop spans 14 amino acids. The CDR3 sequence is CASRTSGSHNEQFF. CDR3 in DNA: TGTGCCAGCAGGACTAGCGGGAGCCACAATGAGCAGTTCTTC.

This chain joins TRBV7-2 and TRBJ1-2, with TRBD1 matching 12 bases. Per germline, CDR1 SGHTA and CDR2 FQGNSA. With V trimmed by 2 bases and J by 6 bases, 4 bases remained unmatched. The CDR3 sequence is 15 residues long. The CDR3 bases are TGTGCCAGCAGCTTAAAGGGGACAGGGGGCAATGGCTACACCTTC. As protein: CASSLKGTGGNGYTF.

The rearrangement links TRBV5-8 to TRBJ1-3, with D perhaps matching TRBD1 (5 bases). Germline CDR1 reads SGHTS; CDR2 reads YDEGEE. The CDR3 length is 15 residues. V lost 4 bases and J 4 bases, leaving 15 bases between the germline ends. The CDR3 nucleotides read TGTGCCAGCAGCCTCAGGGATCCCGCGGGAAACACCATATATTTT. Translation: CASSLRDPAGNTIYF.

This chain joins TRBV27 and TRBJ1-1; D is unresolved. The length of the CDR3 is 14 residues. Germline-derived CDR1 and CDR2 are MNHEY and SMNVEV (reference sequence). Trimming left V 5 bases short and J 0 bases short, with 10 bases between. Here the CDR3 DNA reads TGTGCCAGCAGTCCGACAAAGATGAACACTGAAGCTTTCTTT. This translates into CASSPTKMNTEAFF.

V gene TRBV7-9 combines with J gene TRBJ2-7, with D perhaps matching TRBD2 (5 bases). CDR1 and CDR2 from the germline V gene are SEHNR and FQNEAQ (reference sequence). V was trimmed by 4 bases and J by 9 bases, leaving 16 bases between them. This CDR3 contains 13 residues. CDR3 DNA sequence: TGTGCCAGCAGCTCGTTACGGGGTCGAGCGCAGTACTTC. Translating it yields CASSSLRGRAQYF.

The chain is built from TRBV12-3 or TRBV12-4 and TRBJ1-1, with D maybe TRBD1 (5 bases). The CDR3 runs 13 residues. Trimming took off 3 bases at V and 5 bases at J, with 10 bases between the two ends. The CDR3 spells CASSLGGATEAFF. In nucleotides, the CDR3 is TGTGCCAGCAGTTTGGGTGGGGCGACTGAAGCTTTCTTT.

The chain couples TRBV6-6 to TRBJ1-1, with D perhaps TRBD1 (6 bases). Germline loops: CDR1 MNHNY, CDR2 SVGAGI (reference sequence). This CDR3 comprises 13 residues. V gave up 2 bases and J gave up 8 bases, with 12 bases separating them. CDR3 region: CASSYGQGKEAFF. In DNA, the CDR3 is TGTGCCAGCAGTTACGGCCAGGGGAAAGAAGCTTTCTTT.

This clone is a singleton in its sample. One junction end disagrees with the germline gene, perhaps due to a read error. The genes are TRBV6-5 and TRBJ1-2; TRBD1 is a possible D gene (5 bases). The CDR3 spans 14 residues. The germline gives CDR1 MNHEY, CDR2 SVGAGI. CDR3 amino acids: CASRADGGAYRYTF. The CDR3 DNA is TGTGCCAGCAGGGCGGACGGAGGGGCCTATCGCTACACCTTC.

As concerns this clone: Other DNA sequences in this specimen translate into the identical CDR3. The CDR3 sequence: CASSLGGGTEAFF. For the CDR3, the DNA is TGTGCCAGCAGCTTGGGTGGCGGCACTGAAGCTTTCTTT. The V gene is TRBV5-6, the J gene TRBJ1-1; D remains unclear. Germline CDR1 is SGHDT and CDR2 is YYEEEE. The CDR3 length is 13 residues. The V end lost 0 bases, the J end lost 4 bases, and 7 bases lay between the germline ends.

This clone was detected only once. This chain uses TRBV12-5 with TRBJ1-2; TRBD1 agrees at 10 bases. The CDR3 totals 14 residues. Germline trimming cut 6 bases from V and 5 bases from J; bases unmatched to any gene: 6. Germline V CDR1 and CDR2: LGHNT, FRNRAP. The CDR3 is CASGIRDRGYGYTF. CDR3 DNA sequence: TGTGCTAGTGGCATACGGGACAGGGGATATGGCTACACCTTC. The complete variable domain, with remaining parts taken from reference TRBV12-5 and TRBJ1-2, reads DARVTQTPRHKVTEMGQEVTMRCQPILGHNTVFWYRQTMMQGLELLAYFRNRAPLDDSGMPKDRFSAEMPDATLATLKIQPSEPRDSAVYFCASGIRDRGYGYTFGSGTRLTVV.

This clone was seen only once. The chain links TRBV7-2 to TRBJ1-5, with TRBD1 as a possible D gene (5 bases). CDR1 and CDR2 (germline): SGHTA, FQGNSA. With 1 base removed from V and 0 bases from J, the gap between germline ends came to 13 bases. This CDR3 is built from 17 residues. The CDR3 reads CASSLGADSYSNQPQHF. DNA of the CDR3: TGTGCCAGCAGCTTAGGCGCAGACAGTTATAGCAATCAGCCCCAGCATTTT. Looking up the rest from reference TRBV7-2 and TRBJ1-5 gives the full variable domain: GAGVSQSPSNKVTEKGKDVELRCDPISGHTALYWYRQSLGQGLEFLIYFQGNSAPDKSGLPSDRFSAERTGGSVSTLTIQRTQQEDSAVYLCASSLGADSYSNQPQHFGDGTRLSIL.

This chain connects TRBV28 to TRBJ2-2, with a weak D call TRBD2 (5 bases). The CDR3 sequence is 15 residues long. Germline assignment: CDR1 MDHEN and CDR2 SYDVKM. The V end was cut by 7 bases, the J end by 6 bases, with 18 bases between. CDR3 nucleotides: TGTGCCAGCAAATCCTCTAGCAAGATTTCCGGGGAGCTGTTTTTT. This codes for CASKSSSKISGELFF.